The present T cell receptor beta chain was sequenced within a study of blood T cell repertoires in COVID-19 (dated by TCRdb to 2020 to 2022). Background for the entire study: Collaborator samples came from the United States, Italy and Spain and covered acute and convalescent phases of COVID-19. The material from the prospective study consisted of cDNA or gDNA derived from T cells, B-cell-depleted T cells, or PBMCs. The dataset comprised deeply sampled blood TCRbeta repertoires from subjects exposed to, actively infected with, or recovered from COVID-19. The repertoires were released in a freely available public database meant as a resource for research on the immune response to SARS-CoV-2. The samples were drawn from two sources: the first 160 participants of the ongoing ImmuneRACE study, and approximately 1,300 subjects contributed by 6 global collaborators. The sample metadata nearly always contained a de-identified subject ID, COVID-19 status, age in years and sex. Where available, HLA class I and class II types were obtained from metadata supplied by the sample provider rather than from assay-based typing. General findings and caveats noted by the study authors: The quantity of clinical and demographic metadata differed by source and by participant and was supplied without curation.

Each collaborating institution followed its own protocols to collect whole blood in K2EDTA tubes. Collaborator samples were shipped for TCRbeta analysis as frozen whole blood, isolated PBMCs, or DNA extracted from either sample type. Reading the germline V gene gives CDR1 LGHNA and CDR2 YSLEER. The cysteine opens and the phenylalanine closes a CDR3 of 17 amino acids. The only DNA kept is the CDR3, 51 bases in frame from the first base. Compared with germline, V lacks 1 base and J lacks 1 base; bases without a gene match: 6. TCRbeta CDR3 regions were amplified from genomic DNA by means of the immunoSEQ Assay, a bias-controlled multiplex PCR. Regarding the original processing steps: The number of nucleated cells in each sample was estimated by amplification of reference gene primers within the assay. To quantify the absolute abundance of each unique TCRbeta CDR3 rearrangement, sequence reads were collapsed and filtered. For each sample, productive Simpson clonality was calculated by taking the square root of Simpson's diversity index across productive rearrangements. TCRdb stores this immuneACCESS table with in-frame sequences only. Part of the clones is absent; in the studies checked, under half of the shortfall reflects unresolved V genes, and no reason is known for the rest. That table is the source of V, J and clone size, and D and trimming were worked out from the DNA. Across this sample there are some 700,000 clones, with around 89% seen only once. The ten largest clones add up to over 0.2% of the sample.

Note on this clone: It lacks a known antigen. No base quality information exists; no much larger clone differs at one position.

This sequence originates from a woman aged 18 to 35 with acute or convalescent COVID-19. The rearranged chain carries TRBV4-3 and TRBJ1-4; 7 central nucleotides agree with TRBD1. The sequenced material came from peripheral blood. The nucleotides read TGCGCCAGCAGCCAAGGTCAGGGGGTGGGAACTAATGAAAAACTGTTTTTT. This translates into CASSQGQGVGTNEKLFF.